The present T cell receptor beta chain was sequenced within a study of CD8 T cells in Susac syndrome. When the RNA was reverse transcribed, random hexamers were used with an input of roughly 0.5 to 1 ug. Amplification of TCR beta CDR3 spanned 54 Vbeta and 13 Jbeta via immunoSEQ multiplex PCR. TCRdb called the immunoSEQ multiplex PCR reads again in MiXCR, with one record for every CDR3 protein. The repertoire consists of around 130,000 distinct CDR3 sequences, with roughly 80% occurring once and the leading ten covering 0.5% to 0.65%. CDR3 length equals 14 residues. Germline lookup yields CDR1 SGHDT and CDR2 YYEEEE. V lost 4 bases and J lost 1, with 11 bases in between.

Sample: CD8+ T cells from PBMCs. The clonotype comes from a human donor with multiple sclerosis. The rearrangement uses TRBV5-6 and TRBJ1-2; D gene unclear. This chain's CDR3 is CASSPRGVNYGYTF. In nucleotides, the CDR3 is TGTGCCAGCAGCCCCCGGGGAGTTAACTATGGCTACACCTTC.